This record concerns one T cell receptor (beta chain) sequence. Its antigen remains unknown. Some clones are missing from TCRdb's copy, which holds only in-frame ones; the method was immunoSEQ multiplex PCR. The top ten hold about 17% of the sample, which has about 29,000 clones, about 78% seen once. The record originates from a study of CD4 T cells in relation to SARS-CoV-2 and coronaviruses. About the research overall: After roughly 9 days of antigen culture, PBMC TCR beta CDR3s were sequenced. Shared crossreactive spike epitopes were mapped to their HLA restriction.

The unexposed donors gave CD4+ T cells in about 2011-2018, prior to COVID-19. After roughly ten days of culture, CD4+ T cells were isolated. As cell numbers allowed, unexposed-donor CD4+ T cells faced SARS-CoV-2 S/N and four cold-coronavirus spikes. Germline lookup yields CDR1 KGHSH and CDR2 LQKENI. The CDR3 is made up of 15 amino acids. Trimming shortened V by 3 bases and J by 8 bases, and 17 bases separated the two germline ends. Study results and limitations: The cross-reactivity analysis covered only spike protein, not other viral proteins.

Sequenced input: CD4+ T cells from PBMCs, cultured in vitro. This receptor was obtained from a human donor in good health. The chain combines TRBV18 with TRBJ2-4, with D perhaps matching TRBD2 (5 bases). CDR3 bases: TGTGCCAGCTCACCGCCCGGAGGACCGGACGACATTCAGTACTTC. As protein: CASSPPGGPDDIQYF.